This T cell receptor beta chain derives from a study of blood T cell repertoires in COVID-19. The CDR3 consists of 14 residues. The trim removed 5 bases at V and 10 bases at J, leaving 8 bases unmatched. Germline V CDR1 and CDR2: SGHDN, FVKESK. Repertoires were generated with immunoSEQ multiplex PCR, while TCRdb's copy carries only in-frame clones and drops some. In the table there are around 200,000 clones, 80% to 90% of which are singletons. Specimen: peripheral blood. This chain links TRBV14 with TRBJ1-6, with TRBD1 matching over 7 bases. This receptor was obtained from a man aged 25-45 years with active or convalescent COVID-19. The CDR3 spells CASSTGTEGSPLHF. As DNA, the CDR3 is TGTGCCAGCAGCACCGGGACAGAAGGATCACCCCTCCACTTT.